The rows below give T cell receptor beta chains drawn from one sample of a study of cytomegalovirus exposure and HLA in healthy donors. Measured with immunoSEQ multiplex PCR; TCRdb has only the in-frame clones, and not every one. The table shows about 110,000 clones, with approximately 76% occurring only once. Sequencing was carried out using PBMCs. Receptor source: a woman in her 50s in good health and CMV-seropositive. CDR3s include the opening cysteine and the closing phenylalanine or tryptophan. D genes are given only for firm matches. Where a row states a size, it is once, few, many or the class of an expanded clone; other rows omit it.

clone_size: NA; v_call: TRBV10-3; j_call: TRBJ2-5; d_call: NA; cdr3_nt: TGTGCCACCGCGTCCTCTGACAGATCCCAAGGGACCCAGTACTTC; cdr3_aa: CATASSDRSQGTQYF
clone_size: NA; v_call: TRBV6-1; j_call: TRBJ2-3; d_call: NA; cdr3_nt: TGTGCCAGCGACAGGTCCAGCACAGATACGCAGTATTTT; cdr3_aa: CASDRSSTDTQYF
clone_size: few; v_call: TRBV5-4; j_call: TRBJ2-5; d_call: TRBD2; cdr3_nt: TGTGCCAGCAGCCTGGAGAGCGGGAGAGCAGAGACCCAGTACTTC; cdr3_aa: CASSLESGRAETQYF
clone_size: NA; v_call: TRBV6-5; j_call: TRBJ2-1; d_call: NA; cdr3_nt: TGTGCCAGCAGTCGGACAGAGACCTACAATGAGCAGTTCTTC; cdr3_aa: CASSRTETYNEQFF
clone_size: few; v_call: TRBV2; j_call: TRBJ2-6; d_call: TRBD2; cdr3_nt: TGTGCCAGCACTGGGGCTAGCGGTATTAGTGGGGCCAACGTCCTGACTTTC; cdr3_aa: CASTGASGISGANVLTF
clone_size: few; v_call: TRBV10-3; j_call: TRBJ1-2; d_call: NA; cdr3_nt: TGTGCCATCAGTGGCCGGGATGGCTACACCTTC; cdr3_aa: CAISGRDGYTF
clone_size: once; v_call: TRBV4-1; j_call: TRBJ1-2; d_call: NA; cdr3_nt: TGCGCCAGCAGCCAAGTGGGACTGTTAGGGTATGGCTACACCTTC; cdr3_aa: CASSQVGLLGYGYTF
clone_size: NA; v_call: TRBV5-1; j_call: TRBJ1-4; d_call: TRBD1; cdr3_nt: TGCGCCAGCAGCTTGGAGGCAGGGGGTAATGAAAAACTGTTTTTT; cdr3_aa: CASSLEAGGNEKLFF
clone_size: NA; v_call: TRBV11-3; j_call: TRBJ2-1; d_call: TRBD2; cdr3_nt: TGTGCCAGCAGCACTGGCGCTAGCGGGGATCCTTACAATGAGCAGTTCTTC; cdr3_aa: CASSTGASGDPYNEQFF
clone_size: NA; v_call: TRBV7-7; j_call: TRBJ2-5; d_call: TRBD2; cdr3_nt: TGTGCTAGCAGCGTCGGACTAGGAAGCCAAGAGACCCAGTACTTC; cdr3_aa: CASSVGLGSQETQYF
clone_size: NA; v_call: TRBV5-4; j_call: TRBJ1-1; d_call: TRBD1; cdr3_nt: TGTGCCAGCAGCTTCACAGGGGGCGTGACTGAAGCTTTCTTT; cdr3_aa: CASSFTGGVTEAFF
clone_size: NA; v_call: TRBV2; j_call: TRBJ2-1; d_call: TRBD1; cdr3_nt: TGTGCCAGCAGAGTGGGACAGTACAATGAGCAGTTCTTC; cdr3_aa: CASRVGQYNEQFF
clone_size: NA; v_call: TRBV6-5; j_call: TRBJ1-5; d_call: NA; cdr3_nt: TGTGCCAGCAGTTACTCAGAAACTAATCAGCCCCAGCATTTT; cdr3_aa: CASSYSETNQPQHF
clone_size: once; v_call: TRBV11-2; j_call: TRBJ1-2; d_call: NA; cdr3_nt: TGTGCCAGCAGCTTAGATCCCGCAGGCCCTAACTATGGCTACACCTTC; cdr3_aa: CASSLDPAGPNYGYTF
clone_size: NA; v_call: TRBV19; j_call: TRBJ2-1; d_call: TRBD2; cdr3_nt: TGTGCCAGTAATCTGAAAAGCGGGAGGTCGCTGTTCTTC; cdr3_aa: CASNLKSGRSLFF
clone_size: NA; v_call: TRBV11-3; j_call: TRBJ1-1; d_call: TRBD1; cdr3_nt: TGTGCCAGCAGCCCCCGGGACAGGGAACCAAGTGAAGCTTTCTTT; cdr3_aa: CASSPRDREPSEAFF